This T cell receptor (beta chain) derives from a study of blood T cell repertoires in COVID-19. Across the study: T cells, B-cell-depleted T cells, or PBMCs supplied cDNA or gDNA.

CDR1 and CDR2 from the germline V gene are SEHNR and FQNEAQ (reference sequence). This CDR3 is built from 18 residues. Trimming cost V 5 bases and J 1 base; bases outside gene matches: 12. Per the study methods: Reference gene primer amplification yielded estimated nucleated cell counts. Clones were sequenced by immunoSEQ multiplex PCR, and TCRdb holds only the in-frame ones, with some missing. The V and J calls and the clone size are those of that table, but D and trimming were determined from the DNA. The sample has tens of thousands of clones, 86% seen once. The specimen sequenced was peripheral blood. The source of this sequence is a man aged 55 to 69 with acute or convalescent COVID-19. The chain couples TRBV7-9 to TRBJ2-1; 9 nucleotides match TRBD1. The CDR3 DNA sequence: TGTGCCAGCAGCCACCTCCGCCGAGGACAGGGGTCCTACAATGAGCAGTTCTTC. Its protein product is CASSHLRRGQGSYNEQFF.